The rows below give T cell receptor beta chains drawn from one sample of a study of blood T cell repertoires in COVID-19. Profiling relied on immunoSEQ multiplex PCR, and the TCRdb table lists in-frame clones only, not all of them. The data hold hundreds of thousands of clones, with 65% to 90% observed a single time. The specimen was peripheral blood. The receptors derive from a human donor in a cohort sampled during active COVID-19. Each CDR3 is given with its conserved first and last residue. A D gene is named only where the DNA matches it firmly. Expanded clones are given a class, and other clones once, few, many or no size at all.

cdr3_nt,cdr3_aa,clone_size,v_call,cdr3_length,j_call,d_call
TGTGCCAGTGAAACGATGGCGGGAGGGAACACTGAAGCTTTCTTT,CASETMAGGNTEAFF,.,TRBV19,15,TRBJ1-1,.
TGCGCCAGCAGTGAGCGGAGGCTAGCGGGAGGGCTTGACGAGCAGTACTTC,CASSERRLAGGLDEQYF,.,TRBV10-2,17,TRBJ2-7,TRBD2
TGCGCCAGCAGCTTGAGTCTTGCGCACCAAGAGACCCAGTACTTC,CASSLSLAHQETQYF,.,TRBV5-1,15,TRBJ2-5,.
TGCGCCAGCAGCCAGAGCGACCACCCTCGGAATGAGCAGTTCTTC,CASSQSDHPRNEQFF,.,TRBV4-1,15,TRBJ2-1,.
TGCGCCAGCAGCCTCACTCGGGGGAGTATTGACATTCAGTACTTC,CASSLTRGSIDIQYF,once,TRBV4-1,15,TRBJ2-4,.
TGTGCCAGCAGCCCGGGGGGGGCGGTCGGCCGGGAGACCCAGTACTTC,CASSPGGAVGRETQYF,.,TRBV11-2,16,TRBJ2-5,TRBD2
TGTGCCAGCAGCCAGACTCAGGGGGCTGGTCAGCCCCAGCATTTT,CASSQTQGAGQPQHF,.,TRBV3-1/TRBV3-2,15,TRBJ1-5,TRBD1
TGTGCCAGCAGCCAAGCCGGGACAGGCTTCACAGATACGCAGTATTTT,CASSQAGTGFTDTQYF,.,TRBV3-1/TRBV3-2,16,TRBJ2-3,TRBD1
TGTGCCAGCAGCTCGAGCTCCTACGAGCAGTACTTC,CASSSSSYEQYF,.,TRBV21-1,12,TRBJ2-7,.
TGTGCCAGTAATGAGGGACTAGTGTTCGGGGAGCTGTTTTTT,CASNEGLVFGELFF,.,TRBV19,14,TRBJ2-2,TRBD2
TGCAGTGCTAGGACAAACTACGAGCAGTACTTC,CSARTNYEQYF,.,TRBV20-1,11,TRBJ2-7,.
TGTGCCAGCAGCTTAGCGGGAAGCACCGGGGAGCTGTTTTTT,CASSLAGSTGELFF,once,TRBV13,14,TRBJ2-2,.
TGCAGTGCTCGACTCGTGGATACGCAGTATTTT,CSARLVDTQYF,.,TRBV20-1,11,TRBJ2-3,.
TGTGCCAGCAGCCCCCTGAGGGGGAGCTCCTACAATGAGCAGTTCTTC,CASSPLRGSSYNEQFF,.,TRBV7-2,16,TRBJ2-1,.
TGTGCCAGCAGTCCGGGGGAGTTCAGTACGGAAAACACTGAAGCTTTCTTT,CASSPGEFSTENTEAFF,.,TRBV28,17,TRBJ1-1,.
TGTGCCAGCAGTCCGCCGGGACAGGGTAAAGCTTTCTTT,CASSPPGQGKAFF,.,TRBV28,13,TRBJ1-1,TRBD1
TGTGCCAGCACCGCACGGGACGGGAGGGGCTCCTACGAGCAGTACTTC,CASTARDGRGSYEQYF,.,TRBV2,16,TRBJ2-7,TRBD2
TGTGCCAGCAGTCGGACGGGGAGCTCCTACAATGAGCAGTTCTTC,CASSRTGSSYNEQFF,.,TRBV6-5,15,TRBJ2-1,.
TGTGCCAGCAGCGCCACAATCACCGCAGGGGGCACAGATACGCAGTATTTT,CASSATITAGGTDTQYF,.,TRBV9,17,TRBJ2-3,.
TGTGCCAGTAGTATAGATCTGAGTCCCCAGCATTTT,CASSIDLSPQHF,.,TRBV19,12,TRBJ1-5,.
TGCGCCAGCAGCTTGTCCGGGGTCGACTATGGCTACACCTTC,CASSLSGVDYGYTF,.,TRBV5-1,14,TRBJ1-2,.
TGTGCCACCAGTGATAGAGGTCTCGGGTCAGGGGAGCAGTTCTTC,CATSDRGLGSGEQFF,.,TRBV24-1,15,TRBJ2-1,.
TGCGCCAGCAGCCAATCAACAGGGGGACCTATCTACGAGCAGTACTTC,CASSQSTGGPIYEQYF,.,TRBV4-1,16,TRBJ2-7,TRBD1
TGTGCCAGCAGTGAGAGGTGGACTGGTTTCTACGAGCAGTACTTC,CASSERWTGFYEQYF,.,TRBV6-1,15,TRBJ2-7,.
TGTGCCAGCTCACTTTCTTCTAGCACAGATACGCAGTATTTT,CASSLSSSTDTQYF,.,TRBV18,14,TRBJ2-3,.
TGTGCCAGCAAACGTAGGGCACCGGGACTAGTGGTCGGGGAGCTGTTTTTT,CASKRRAPGLVVGELFF,.,TRBV7-8,17,TRBJ2-2,TRBD2
TGTGCCAGCAGTTACAGGGACAACCTTCAGCCCCAGCATTTT,CASSYRDNLQPQHF,.,TRBV6-2/TRBV6-3,14,TRBJ1-5,.
TGTGCCATCAGTGATTGGGGAGGGGCAAACTATGGCTACACCTTC,CAISDWGGANYGYTF,.,TRBV10-3,15,TRBJ1-2,.
TGTGCCAGCAGCTCACCTGGGACTAGCGGGCTGCAGTACTTC,CASSSPGTSGLQYF,.,TRBV5-6,14,TRBJ2-7,TRBD2
TGCAGCGTTGCCCGAACTACAGGGGCAGGTGGCTACACCTTC,CSVARTTGAGGYTF,.,TRBV29-1,14,TRBJ1-2,TRBD1
TGCGCCAGCAGCTTAAGCCCCGTCGCGAACACCGGGGAGCTGTTTTTT,CASSLSPVANTGELFF,few,TRBV5-1,16,TRBJ2-2,.
TGCGCCAGCAGCTCCCGTCCCCAGGGGACCTATGGCTACACCTTC,CASSSRPQGTYGYTF,.,TRBV4-3,15,TRBJ1-2,.
TGTGCCAGCAGCTTAAACAGGAACTATGGCTACACCTTC,CASSLNRNYGYTF,.,TRBV7-3,13,TRBJ1-2,.
TGTGCCAGCAGCCAAGATAGGACTAGCGGGACCTACGAGCAGTACTTC,CASSQDRTSGTYEQYF,.,TRBV4-2,16,TRBJ2-7,TRBD2
TGCGCCAGCAGCCAAGGACAGGCCGATGGGACGCAGTATTTT,CASSQGQADGTQYF,.,TRBV5-1,14,TRBJ2-3,TRBD1
TGTGCCAGCAGCCGAGGACAGGGGAACTTTGACAATGAGCAGTTCTTC,CASSRGQGNFDNEQFF,.,TRBV7-9,16,TRBJ2-1,TRBD1
TGTGCCAGCGCCCTACGGGGGGCTGAGACCCAGTACTTC,CASALRGAETQYF,.,TRBV12-3/TRBV12-4,13,TRBJ2-5,.
TGTGCCACCAGCAGAGAGCGGACGAACACCGGGGAGCTGTTTTTT,CATSRERTNTGELFF,.,TRBV15,15,TRBJ2-2,.
TGTGCCAGCAGTACGCGGACTAGCGGGCGTTCCTACGAGCAGTACTTC,CASSTRTSGRSYEQYF,.,TRBV6-8,16,TRBJ2-7,TRBD2
TGCACCAGCAGCCAAGATCTAGCGACTAGCACAGATACGCAGTATTTT,CTSSQDLATSTDTQYF,.,TRBV1,16,TRBJ2-3,.
TGTGCCAGCTCCCCCGAAAGGGACAGTAGCACCTACGAGCAGTACTTC,CASSPERDSSTYEQYF,.,TRBV6-6,16,TRBJ2-7,TRBD1
TGTGCCAGCAGGCGGGAGGGCCAGTGGCAAGAGACCCAGTACTTC,CASRREGQWQETQYF,.,TRBV2,15,TRBJ2-5,TRBD2
TGTGCCAGCAGCCGGACTAGCGGGGGTAACACCGGGGAGCTGTTTTTT,CASSRTSGGNTGELFF,.,TRBV6-2/TRBV6-3,16,TRBJ2-2,TRBD2
TGTGCCAGCAGCTTAATCCAGCGGAGGTACGAGCAGTACTTC,CASSLIQRRYEQYF,.,TRBV28,14,TRBJ2-7,.
TGTGCCAGCAGGATCAACCAGGGAAAAGGTGGCTACACCTTC,CASRINQGKGGYTF,.,TRBV28,14,TRBJ1-2,.
TGTGCCAGCAGTGCCTATAGCAATCAGCCCCAGCATTTT,CASSAYSNQPQHF,.,TRBV2,13,TRBJ1-5,.
TGCGCCAGCAGCTTGGTACTGGGTCCGGGTGAGCAGTACTTC,CASSLVLGPGEQYF,.,TRBV5-1,14,TRBJ2-7,.
TGTGCCAGCAGTGCCCACATGGGTGGCGGGAGCTCCTACAATGAGCAGTTCTTC,CASSAHMGGGSSYNEQFF,.,TRBV25-1,18,TRBJ2-1,TRBD2
TGTGCCAGCAGGTCCCGGGGGGATACGCAGTATTTT,CASRSRGDTQYF,.,TRBV27,12,TRBJ2-3,.
TGTGCCAGCAGCTTTTATTCCGGGACTAGCGCCACAGATACGCAGTATTTT,CASSFYSGTSATDTQYF,.,TRBV5-8,17,TRBJ2-3,TRBD2
TGTGCCAGCAGCTTATTGCGTGGGGCAAAGGCTGAAAAACTGTTTTTT,CASSLLRGAKAEKLFF,once,TRBV11-2,16,TRBJ1-4,.
TGCAGGACAGAACTCAACACTGAAGCTTTCTTT,CRTELNTEAFF,.,TRBV20-1,11,TRBJ1-1,.
TGCGCCAGCAGCCAAGATCGGGGGGGACCGAGGGGCAATCAGCCCCAGCATTTT,CASSQDRGGPRGNQPQHF,.,TRBV4-1,18,TRBJ1-5,.
TGTGCCAGCAGCAAAGTGCCGGGTCCCCCGAACTGCTCTGGAAACACCATATATTTT,CASSKVPGPPNCSGNTIYF,.,TRBV21-1,19,TRBJ1-3,.